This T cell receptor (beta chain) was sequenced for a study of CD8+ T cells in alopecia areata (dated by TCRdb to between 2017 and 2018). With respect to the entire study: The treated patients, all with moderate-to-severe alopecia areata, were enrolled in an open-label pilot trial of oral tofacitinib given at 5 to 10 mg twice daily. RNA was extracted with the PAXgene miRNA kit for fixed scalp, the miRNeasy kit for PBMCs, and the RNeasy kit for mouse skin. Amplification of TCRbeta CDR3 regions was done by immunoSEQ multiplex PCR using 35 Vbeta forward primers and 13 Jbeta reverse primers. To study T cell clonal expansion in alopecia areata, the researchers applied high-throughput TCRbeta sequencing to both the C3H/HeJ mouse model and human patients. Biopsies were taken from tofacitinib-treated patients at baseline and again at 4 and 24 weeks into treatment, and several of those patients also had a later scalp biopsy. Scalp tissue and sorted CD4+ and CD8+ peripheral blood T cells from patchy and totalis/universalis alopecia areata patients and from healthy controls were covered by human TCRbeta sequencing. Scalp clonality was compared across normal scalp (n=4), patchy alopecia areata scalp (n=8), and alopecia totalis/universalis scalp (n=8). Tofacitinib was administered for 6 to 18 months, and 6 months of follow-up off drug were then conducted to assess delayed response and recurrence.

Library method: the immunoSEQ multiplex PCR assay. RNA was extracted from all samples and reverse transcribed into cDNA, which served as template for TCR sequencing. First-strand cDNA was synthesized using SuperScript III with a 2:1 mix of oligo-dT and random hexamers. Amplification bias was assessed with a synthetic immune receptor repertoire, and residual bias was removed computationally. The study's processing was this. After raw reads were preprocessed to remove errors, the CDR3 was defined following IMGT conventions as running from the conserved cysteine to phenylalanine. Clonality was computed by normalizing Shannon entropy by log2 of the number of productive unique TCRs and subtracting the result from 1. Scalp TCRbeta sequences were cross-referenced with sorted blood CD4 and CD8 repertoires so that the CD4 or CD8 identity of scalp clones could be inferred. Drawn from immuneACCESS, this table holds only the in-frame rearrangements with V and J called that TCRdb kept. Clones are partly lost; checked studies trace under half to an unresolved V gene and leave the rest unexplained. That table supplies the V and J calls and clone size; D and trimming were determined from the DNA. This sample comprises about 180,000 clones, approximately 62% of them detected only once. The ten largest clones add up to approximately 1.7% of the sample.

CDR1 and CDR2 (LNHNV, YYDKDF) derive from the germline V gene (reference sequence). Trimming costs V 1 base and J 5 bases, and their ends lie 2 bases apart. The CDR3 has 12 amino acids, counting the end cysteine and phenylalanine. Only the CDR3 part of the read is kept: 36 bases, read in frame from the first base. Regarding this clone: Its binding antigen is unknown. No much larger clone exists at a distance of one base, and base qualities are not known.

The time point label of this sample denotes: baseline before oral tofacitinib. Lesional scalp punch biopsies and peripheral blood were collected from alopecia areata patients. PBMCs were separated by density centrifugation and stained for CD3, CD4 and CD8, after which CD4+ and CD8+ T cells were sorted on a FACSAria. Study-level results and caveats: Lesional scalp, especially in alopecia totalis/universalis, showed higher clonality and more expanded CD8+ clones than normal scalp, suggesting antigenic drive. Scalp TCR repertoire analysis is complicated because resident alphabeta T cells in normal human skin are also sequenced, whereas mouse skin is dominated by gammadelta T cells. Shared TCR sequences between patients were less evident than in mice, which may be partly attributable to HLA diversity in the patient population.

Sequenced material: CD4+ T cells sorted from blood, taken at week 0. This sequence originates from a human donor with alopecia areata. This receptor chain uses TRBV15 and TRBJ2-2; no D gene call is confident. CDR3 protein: CATSRVTGELFF. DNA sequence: TGTGCCACCAGCAGAGTTACCGGGGAGCTGTTTTTT. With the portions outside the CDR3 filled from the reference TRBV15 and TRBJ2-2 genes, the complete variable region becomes DAMVIQNPRYQVTQFGKPVTLSCSQTLNHNVMYWYQQKSSQAPKLLFHYYDKDFNNEADTPDNFQSRRPNTSFCFLDIRSPGLGDTAMYLCATSRVTGELFFGEGSRLTVL.